The 23 T cell receptor beta chains given below trace back to one sample, sequenced in a study of T cell responses to AZD1222 COVID-19 vaccine. TCRdb keeps only in-frame clones here, not all; method: immunoSEQ multiplex PCR. The sample consists of 65,000 to 95,000 clones, approximately 84% of them appearing once. Source: peripheral blood, taken on day 0 of AZD1222 vaccination. The receptor set was obtained from an adult in good health.

This chain uses TRBV5-1 with TRBJ2-3, with TRBD1 as a possible D gene (5 bases). Germline loops: CDR1 SGHRS, CDR2 YFSETQ. V was shortened by 0 bases and J by 3 bases, with 11 bases between the two germline ends. The CDR3 has 15 residues. CDR3 amino acids: CASSLAQGGTDTQYF. DNA of the CDR3: TGCGCCAGCAGCTTGGCCCAGGGTGGAACAGATACGCAGTATTTT.

This chain uses TRBV30 with TRBJ1-3, with D unresolved. The germline CDR1 and CDR2 sequences are GTSNPN and SVGIG (reference sequence). The length of the CDR3 is 14 residues. V lost 5 bases, J lost 0 bases, and 11 bases lay in between. CDR3 in DNA: TGTGCCTGGGCCGGACTGACCTCTGGAAACACCATATATTTT. The encoded protein is CAWAGLTSGNTIYF.

V usage is TRBV6-5 and J usage is TRBJ1-2; a possible D gene is TRBD1 (6 bases). Germline loops: CDR1 MNHEY, CDR2 SVGAGI. The length of the CDR3 is 14 residues. V lost 8 bases, J lost 5 bases, and 18 bases lay in between. The CDR3 DNA is TGTGCCAGCCGACGGCCAAGCAGGGGATATGGCTACACCTTC. This sequence encodes CASRRPSRGYGYTF.

This chain connects TRBV28 to TRBJ1-2, with no clear D. V was trimmed by 7 bases and J by 8 bases, leaving 11 bases between them. This CDR3 is 11 amino acids long. The germline gives CDR1 MDHEN, CDR2 SYDVKM. The CDR3 nucleotides are TGTGCCAGCACGAACCCGCGGGGCTACACCTTC. It translates to CASTNPRGYTF.

This clone came up a few times. This chain links TRBV6-1 with TRBJ1-1; no reliable D call. Trimming pared 1 base from V and 1 base from J, leaving 13 bases between. Germline-derived CDR1 and CDR2 are MNHNS and SASEGT. CDR3 length: 16 amino acids. CDR3 loop: CASSEEHWARNTEAFF. The CDR3 DNA is TGTGCCAGCAGTGAAGAGCACTGGGCTCGGAACACTGAAGCTTTCTTT.

This rearrangement joins TRBV7-6 to TRBJ2-2; D ambiguous. The CDR3 contains 14 residues. Germline values: CDR1 SGHVS, CDR2 FNYEAQ. V lost 5 bases to trimming and J lost 5 bases, with 12 bases between them. This CDR3 is CASSPRFGTGELFF. DNA for the CDR3: TGTGCCAGCAGCCCCCGTTTTGGGACCGGGGAGCTGTTTTTT.

This clone was seen once. The chain employs TRBV7-3 and TRBJ2-7; D remains unclear. This CDR3 is 12 amino acids long. The germline CDR1 and CDR2 sequences are SGHTA and FQGTGA. With 4 bases removed from V and 6 bases from J, the gap between germline ends came to 10 bases. DNA of the CDR3: TGTGCCAGCAGCTACGACGACGGCGAGCAGTACTTC. Its protein is CASSYDDGEQYF.

For the CDR3, the DNA is TGTGCCAGCAGCTTGGGGAGGGCCTCCTACGAGCAGTACTTC. Protein product: CASSLGRASYEQYF. The chain joins TRBV5-6 to TRBJ2-7, with D possibly TRBD2 on 6 matching bases. The V gene lost 0 bases and the J gene lost 0 bases, with 7 bases spanning the gap. The CDR3 contains 14 residues. Germline CDR1 is SGHDT and CDR2 is YYEEEE.

V is TRBV5-1 and J is TRBJ2-2; weak D call: TRBD1 (6 bases). CDR3 length: 15 residues. V lost 4 bases, J lost 5 bases, and 15 bases lay in between. Germline CDR1 is SGHRS and CDR2 is YFSETQ. CDR3 DNA: TGCGCCAGCAGCCTCAGGGACATAAAGACCGGGGAGCTGTTTTTT. The encoded protein is CASSLRDIKTGELFF.

The genes are TRBV9 and TRBJ2-7; TRBD2 might be the D (6 bases). The V end was cut by 4 bases, the J end by 0 bases, with 14 bases between. The CDR3 length is 15 residues. Germline loops: CDR1 SGDLS, CDR2 YYNGEE. CDR3 nucleotides: TGTGCCAGCAGCCAATGGGGGGACCGCTCCTACGAGCAGTACTTC. Amino acids: CASSQWGDRSYEQYF.

This chain connects TRBV10-3 to TRBJ2-1; TRBD2 matches 14 bases. The germline CDR1 and CDR2 sequences are ENHRY and SYGVKD. The CDR3 consists of 15 residues. V was pared by 6 bases and J by 2 bases, with 0 bases of the junction left unmatched. CDR3 coding DNA: TGTGCCATCAGGACTAGCGGGGGGGCCTACAATGAGCAGTTCTTC. Encoded protein: CAIRTSGGAYNEQFF.

The rearrangement links TRBV21-1 to TRBJ1-5; TRBD1, the D gene given by the table, was not confirmed from the DNA. TRBV21-1 is marked as a pseudogene. The CDR3 spans 17 residues. The CDR3 spells CASSRRPQVWGNQPQHF. The CDR3 DNA reads TGTGCCAGCAGCAGACGACCACAGGTCTGGGGCAATCAGCCCCAGCATTTT.

The chain carries TRBV6-5 and TRBJ2-7, with D hard to call. The CDR3 is 14 amino acids. Deletions cut 2 bases from V and 3 bases from J, with 11 bases between. Germline V gene data show CDR1 as MNHEY and CDR2 as SVGAGI. The CDR3 protein is CASSYGLIYYEQYF. In DNA, the CDR3 is TGTGCCAGCAGTTACGGCTTGATCTACTACGAGCAGTACTTC.

In this sample, this clone turned up a few times. The J gene is TRBJ1-2, the V gene TRBV4-1, with TRBD1 identical over 9 bases. J was trimmed by 5 bases and V by 1 base; bases with no gene match: 11. This CDR3 has 17 residues. CDR1 and CDR2 from the germline V gene are MGHRA and YSYEKL. The CDR3 nucleotides read TGCGCCAGCAGCCAAGGATTCTTCGACAGGGGGAATTATGGCTACACCTTC. Translation gives CASSQGFFDRGNYGYTF.

Points on this clone: At one end the junction does not follow the germline gene, possibly because of a read error. The chain couples TRBV7-7 to TRBJ2-1; 7 bases are a match to TRBD2. The CDR3 runs to 13 residues. CDR1 is SSHAT and CDR2 is FNYEAQ in the germline V gene (reference sequence). As DNA, the CDR3 is TGTGCTAGCAGTCGGGGGGAGATACATGAGCAGTTCTTC. Amino acid sequence: CASSRGEIHEQFF.

This clone was counted a few times. J is TRBJ1-1 and V is TRBV15, with D perhaps TRBD1 (5 bases). The germline V and J ends were trimmed by 5 bases and 5 bases, with 15 bases remaining between them. CDR1 is LNHNV and CDR2 is YYDKDF in the germline V gene (reference sequence). The CDR3 length is 14 residues. The CDR3 spells CATSGMRQSTEAFF. In nucleotides, the CDR3 is TGTGCCACCAGCGGTATGAGACAGAGTACTGAAGCTTTCTTT.

The rearrangement joins TRBV29-1 to TRBJ2-2; D remains unclear. V gave up 5 bases and J gave up 5 bases, with 24 bases separating them. Germline CDR1 reads SQVTM; CDR2 reads ANQGSEA. This CDR3 region has 17 residues. CDR3 protein: CSVQSLESGMWTGELFF. CDR3 bases: TGCAGCGTTCAAAGCCTCGAAAGTGGGATGTGGACCGGGGAGCTGTTTTTT.

This chain connects TRBV7-6 to TRBJ2-2, with 7 bases identical to TRBD1. V trimming: 1 base; J trimming: 3 bases; junction bases outside the gene matches: 5. Germline V CDR1 and CDR2: SGHVS, FNYEAQ. This CDR3 region has 16 residues. The CDR3 loop reads CASSLEGQVYTGELFF. CDR3 sequence (DNA): TGTGCCAGCAGCTTAGAAGGACAGGTCTACACCGGGGAGCTGTTTTTT.

V and J are TRBV19 and TRBJ2-7; maybe TRBD1 (6 bases). The V gene's germline CDR1 is LNHDA and CDR2 SQIVND (reference sequence). The CDR3 length is 15 residues. V shed 5 bases and J shed 2 bases, with 16 bases lying between them. The CDR3 spells CASSLGQGRTYEQYF. The CDR3 DNA sequence: TGTGCCAGTAGTTTGGGGCAGGGGCGAACCTACGAGCAGTACTTC.

This chain links TRBV6-5 with TRBJ1-1; weak D call: TRBD1 (5 bases). The CDR3 runs to 14 residues. CDR1 and CDR2 (germline): MNHEY, SVGAGI. V was cut by 0 bases and J by 4 bases, with 9 bases left in between. The CDR3 DNA reads TGTGCCAGCAGTTACTCGAATAGGGGCACTGAAGCTTTCTTT. It translates to CASSYSNRGTEAFF.

The chain recombines TRBV5-1 with TRBJ2-5, with 10 nucleotides matching TRBD1. CDR3 length: 15 amino acids. CDR1 SGHRS and CDR2 YFSETQ come from the germline V gene. V was pared by 4 bases and J by 5 bases, with 8 bases of the junction left unmatched. The CDR3 is CASSTRQGAGETQYF. The DNA for the CDR3 is TGCGCCAGCAGCACCAGACAGGGGGCAGGTGAGACCCAGTACTTC.

The chain recombines TRBV7-2 with TRBJ2-7; D unresolved. Trimming left V 3 bases short and J 5 bases short, with 5 bases between. Germline lookup yields CDR1 SGHTA and CDR2 FQGNSA. The CDR3 runs 11 residues. In nucleotides, the CDR3 is TGTGCCAGCAGCTTTTTCAACGAGCAGTACTTC. Translated: CASSFFNEQYF.

The CDR3 loop reads CAKTPSQAFF. CDR3 nucleotide sequence: TGTGCCAAGACACCCTCCCAAGCTTTCTTT. This rearrangement joins TRBV28 to TRBJ1-1; D is uncertain. The germline V and J ends were trimmed by 10 bases and 9 bases, with 12 bases remaining between them. CDR1 MDHEN and CDR2 SYDVKM come from the germline V gene. There are 10 residues in the CDR3.